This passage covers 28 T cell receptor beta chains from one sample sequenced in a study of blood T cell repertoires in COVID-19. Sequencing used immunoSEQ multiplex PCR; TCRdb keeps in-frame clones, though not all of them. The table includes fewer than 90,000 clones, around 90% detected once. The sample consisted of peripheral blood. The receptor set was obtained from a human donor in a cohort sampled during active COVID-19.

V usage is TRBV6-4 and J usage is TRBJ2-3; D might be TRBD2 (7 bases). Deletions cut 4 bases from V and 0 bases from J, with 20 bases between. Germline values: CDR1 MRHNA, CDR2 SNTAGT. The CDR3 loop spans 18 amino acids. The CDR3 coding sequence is TGTGCCAGCAGTGGGGGGCTAGCGGAGAAGACTAGCACAGATACGCAGTATTTT. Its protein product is CASSGGLAEKTSTDTQYF.

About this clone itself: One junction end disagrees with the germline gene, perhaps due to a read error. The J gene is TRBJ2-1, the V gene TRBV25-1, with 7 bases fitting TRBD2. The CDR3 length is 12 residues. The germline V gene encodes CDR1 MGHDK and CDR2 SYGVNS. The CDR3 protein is CASSGIPGLLIF. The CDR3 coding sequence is TGTGCCAGCAGTGGGATTCCGGGACTACTTATCTTC. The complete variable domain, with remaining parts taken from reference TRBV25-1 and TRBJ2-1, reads EADIYQTPRYLVIGTGKKITLECSQTMGHDKMYWYQQDPGMELHLIHYSYGVNSTEKGDLSSESTVSRIRTEHFPLTLESARPSHTSQYLCASSGIPGLLIFGPGTRLTVL.

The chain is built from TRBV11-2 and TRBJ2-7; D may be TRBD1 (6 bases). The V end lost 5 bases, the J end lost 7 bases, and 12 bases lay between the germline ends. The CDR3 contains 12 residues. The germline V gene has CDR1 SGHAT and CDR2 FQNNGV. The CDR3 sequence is CASSPSGVEQYV. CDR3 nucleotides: TGTGCCAGCAGCCCTTCAGGGGTAGAGCAGTACGTC.

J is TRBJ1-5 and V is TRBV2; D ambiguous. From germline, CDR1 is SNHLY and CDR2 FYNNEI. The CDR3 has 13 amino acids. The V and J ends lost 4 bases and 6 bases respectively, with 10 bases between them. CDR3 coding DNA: TGTGCCAGCAGTGGAGGGTCGGGTCAGCCCCAGCATTTT. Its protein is CASSGGSGQPQHF. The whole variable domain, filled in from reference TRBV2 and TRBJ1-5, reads EPEVTQTPSHQVTQMGQEVILRCVPISNHLYFYWYRQILGQKVEFLVSFYNNEISEKSEIFDDQFSVERPDGSNFTLKIRSTKLEDSAMYFCASSGGSGQPQHFGDGTRLSIL.

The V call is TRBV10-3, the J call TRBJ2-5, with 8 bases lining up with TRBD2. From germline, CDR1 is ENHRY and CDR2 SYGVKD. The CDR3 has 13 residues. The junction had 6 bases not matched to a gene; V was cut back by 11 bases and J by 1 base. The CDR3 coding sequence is TGTGCCGCGAGCGGGGGCTCCCAAGAGACCCAGTACTTC. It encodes CAASGGSQETQYF.

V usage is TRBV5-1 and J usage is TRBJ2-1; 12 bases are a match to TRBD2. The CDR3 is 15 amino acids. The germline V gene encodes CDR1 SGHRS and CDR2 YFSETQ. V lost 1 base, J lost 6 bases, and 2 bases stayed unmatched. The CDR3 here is CASSLTSGRSNEQFF. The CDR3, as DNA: TGCGCCAGCAGCTTGACTAGCGGGAGGTCCAATGAGCAGTTCTTC.

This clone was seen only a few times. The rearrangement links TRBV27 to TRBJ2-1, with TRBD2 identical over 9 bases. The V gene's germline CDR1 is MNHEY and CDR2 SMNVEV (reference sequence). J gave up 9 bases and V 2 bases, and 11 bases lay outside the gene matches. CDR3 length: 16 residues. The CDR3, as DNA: TGTGCCAGCAGTTTAAAGGGCGGGAGGGCCCACCGTGAGCAGTTCTTC. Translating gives CASSLKGGRAHREQFF.

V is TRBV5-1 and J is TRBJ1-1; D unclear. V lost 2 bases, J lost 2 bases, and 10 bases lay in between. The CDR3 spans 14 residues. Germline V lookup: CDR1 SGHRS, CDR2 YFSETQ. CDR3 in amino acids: CASSLSASNTEAFF. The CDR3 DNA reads TGCGCCAGCAGCTTAAGCGCCTCTAACACTGAAGCTTTCTTT.

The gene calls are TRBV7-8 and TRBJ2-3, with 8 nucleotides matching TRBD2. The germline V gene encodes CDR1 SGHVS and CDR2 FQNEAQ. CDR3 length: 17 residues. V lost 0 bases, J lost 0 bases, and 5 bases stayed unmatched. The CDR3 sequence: CASSLAPGGTSTDTQYF. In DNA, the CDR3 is TGTGCCAGCAGCTTAGCCCCGGGAGGGACTAGCACAGATACGCAGTATTTT.

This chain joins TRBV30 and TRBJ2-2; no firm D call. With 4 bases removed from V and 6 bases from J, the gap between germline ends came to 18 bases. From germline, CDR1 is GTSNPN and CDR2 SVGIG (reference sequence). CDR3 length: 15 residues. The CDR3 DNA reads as TGTGCCTGGATCCGAGGTCAGCCCTGGCCCGGGGAGCTGTTTTTT. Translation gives CAWIRGQPWPGELFF. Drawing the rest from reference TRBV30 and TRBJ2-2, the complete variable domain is SQTIHQWPATLVQPVGSPLSLECTVEGTSNPNLYWYRQAAGRGLQLLFYSVGIGQISSEVPQNLSASRPQDRQFILSSKKLLLSDSGFYLCAWIRGQPWPGELFFGEGSRLTVL.

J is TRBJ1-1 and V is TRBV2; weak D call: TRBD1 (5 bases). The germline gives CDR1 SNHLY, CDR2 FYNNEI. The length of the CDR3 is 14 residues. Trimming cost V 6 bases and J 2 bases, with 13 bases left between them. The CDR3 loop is CASRSGRGNTEAFF. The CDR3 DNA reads TGTGCCAGCAGATCAGGGAGGGGAAACACTGAAGCTTTCTTT.

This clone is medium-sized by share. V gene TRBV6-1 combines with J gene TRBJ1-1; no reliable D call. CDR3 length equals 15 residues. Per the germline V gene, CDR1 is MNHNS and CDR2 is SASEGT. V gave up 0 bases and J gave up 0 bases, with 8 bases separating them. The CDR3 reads CASSEAPGMNTEAFF. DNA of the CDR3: TGTGCCAGCAGTGAAGCTCCAGGAATGAACACTGAAGCTTTCTTT.

Written as DNA, the CDR3 is TGTGCCAGTTCTCAGGGGAACAATCAGCCCCAGCATTTT. Translated, it gives CASSQGNNQPQHF. The rearrangement joins TRBV19 to TRBJ1-5; D might be TRBD1 (6 bases). This CDR3 is built from 13 residues. V lost 8 bases to trimming and J lost 3 bases, with 11 bases between them. Germline CDR1 and CDR2: LNHDA and SQIVND (reference sequence).

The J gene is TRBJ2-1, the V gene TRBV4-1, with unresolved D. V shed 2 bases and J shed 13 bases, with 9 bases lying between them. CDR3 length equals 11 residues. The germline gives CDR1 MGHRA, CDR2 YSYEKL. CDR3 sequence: CASSQFGDQFF. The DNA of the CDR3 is TGCGCCAGCAGCCAATTCGGAGACCAGTTCTTC.

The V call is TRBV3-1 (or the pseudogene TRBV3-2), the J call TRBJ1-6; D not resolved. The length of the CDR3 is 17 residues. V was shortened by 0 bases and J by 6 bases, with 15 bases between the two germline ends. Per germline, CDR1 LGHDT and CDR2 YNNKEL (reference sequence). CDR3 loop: CASSQDLRTSSNSPLHF. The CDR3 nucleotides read TGTGCCAGCAGCCAAGATCTCAGGACTTCTTCTAATTCACCCCTCCACTTT.

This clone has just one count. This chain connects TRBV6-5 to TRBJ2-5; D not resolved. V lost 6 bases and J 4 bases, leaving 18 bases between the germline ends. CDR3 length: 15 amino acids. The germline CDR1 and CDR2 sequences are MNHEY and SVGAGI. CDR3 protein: CASSLMVGGGETQYF. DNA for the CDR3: TGTGCCAGCAGCCTAATGGTCGGCGGCGGAGAGACCCAGTACTTC.

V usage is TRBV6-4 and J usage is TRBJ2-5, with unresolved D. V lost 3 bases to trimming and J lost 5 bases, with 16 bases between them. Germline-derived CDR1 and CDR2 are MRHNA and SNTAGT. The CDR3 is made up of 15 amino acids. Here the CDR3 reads CASSERPALPETQYF. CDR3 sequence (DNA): TGTGCCAGCAGTGAGAGGCCAGCCCTACCGGAGACCCAGTACTTC.

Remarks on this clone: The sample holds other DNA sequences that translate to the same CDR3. The CDR3 bases are TGTGCCAGCAGCTTCGGGGATAGGAACACTGAAGCTTTCTTT. Its translation is CASSFGDRNTEAFF. The J gene is TRBJ1-1, the V gene TRBV11-3; no definite D call. The CDR3 contains 14 residues. Trimming left V 3 bases short and J 1 base short, with 9 bases between. Germline loops: CDR1 SGHNT, CDR2 YENEEA.

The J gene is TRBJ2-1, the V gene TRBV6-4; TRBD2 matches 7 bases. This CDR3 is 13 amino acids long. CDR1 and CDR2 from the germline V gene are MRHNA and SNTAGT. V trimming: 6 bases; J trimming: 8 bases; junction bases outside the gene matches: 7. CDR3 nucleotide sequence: TGTGCCAGCAGCCCCGGGCGGGAGCATGAGCAGTTCTTC. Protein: CASSPGREHEQFF.

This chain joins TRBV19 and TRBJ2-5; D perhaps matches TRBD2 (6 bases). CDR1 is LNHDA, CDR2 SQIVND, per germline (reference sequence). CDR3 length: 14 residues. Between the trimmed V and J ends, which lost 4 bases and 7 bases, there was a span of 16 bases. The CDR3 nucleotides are TGTGCCAGTAGTAGGAGGGACTTACCAGGGACCCAGTACTTC. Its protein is CASSRRDLPGTQYF.

CDR3 residues: CASTPSGTSGAFF. CDR3 DNA: TGTGCCAGCACCCCGAGTGGCACATCGGGAGCTTTCTTT. The rearrangement joins TRBV7-9 to TRBJ1-1, with D unresolved. The CDR3 consists of 13 residues. Trimming removed 7 bases from V and 10 bases from J, with 19 bases in between. Germline V CDR1 and CDR2: SEHNR, FQNEAQ (reference sequence).

DNA for the CDR3: TGCGCCAGCAGCTTGGCCCCAACTAACTCCTACAATGAGCAGTTCTTC. Protein sequence: CASSLAPTNSYNEQFF. This chain links TRBV5-1 with TRBJ2-1; D call uncertain. This CDR3 is built from 16 residues. Per germline, CDR1 SGHRS and CDR2 YFSETQ. V gave up 0 bases and J gave up 0 bases, with 10 bases separating them.

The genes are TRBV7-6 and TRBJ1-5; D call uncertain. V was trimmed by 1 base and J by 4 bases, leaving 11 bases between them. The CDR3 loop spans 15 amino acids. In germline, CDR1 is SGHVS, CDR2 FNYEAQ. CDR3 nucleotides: TGTGCCAGCAGCTTAGATGTGGGAGCTAATCAGCCCCAGCATTTT. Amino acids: CASSLDVGANQPQHF.

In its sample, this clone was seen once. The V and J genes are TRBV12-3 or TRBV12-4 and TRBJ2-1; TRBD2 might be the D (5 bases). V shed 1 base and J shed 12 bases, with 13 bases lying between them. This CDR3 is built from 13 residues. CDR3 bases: TGTGCCAGCAGTTTAGTCCAGGAGGCTCCGCAGTTCTTC. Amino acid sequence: CASSLVQEAPQFF.

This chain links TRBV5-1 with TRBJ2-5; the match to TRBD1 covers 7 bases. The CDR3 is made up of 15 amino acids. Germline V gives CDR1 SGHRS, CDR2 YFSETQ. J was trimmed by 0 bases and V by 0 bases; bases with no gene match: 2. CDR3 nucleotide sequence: TGCGCCAGCAGCTTGGCGGGACAGTACCAAGAGACCCAGTACTTC. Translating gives CASSLAGQYQETQYF.

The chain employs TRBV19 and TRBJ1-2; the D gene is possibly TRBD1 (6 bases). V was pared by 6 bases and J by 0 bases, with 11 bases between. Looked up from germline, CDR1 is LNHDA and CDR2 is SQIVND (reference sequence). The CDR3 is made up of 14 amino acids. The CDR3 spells CASRPDRSNYGYTF. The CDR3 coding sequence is TGTGCCAGTAGACCTGACAGGTCTAACTATGGCTACACCTTC.

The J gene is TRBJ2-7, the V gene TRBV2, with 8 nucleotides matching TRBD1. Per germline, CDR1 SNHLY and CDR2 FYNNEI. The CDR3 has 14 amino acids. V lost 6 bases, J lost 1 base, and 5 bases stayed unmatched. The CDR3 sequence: CASRDRGGSYEQYV. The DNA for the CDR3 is TGTGCCAGCAGAGACAGGGGTGGGTCCTACGAGCAGTACGTC.

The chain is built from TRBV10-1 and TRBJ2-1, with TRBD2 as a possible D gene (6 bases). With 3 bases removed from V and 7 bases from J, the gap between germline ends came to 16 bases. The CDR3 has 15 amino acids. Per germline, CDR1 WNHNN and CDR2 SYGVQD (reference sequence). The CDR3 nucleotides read TGCGCCAGCAGTGACTCTGAGGGAGGTAGGAATGAGCAGTTCTTC. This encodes CASSDSEGGRNEQFF.